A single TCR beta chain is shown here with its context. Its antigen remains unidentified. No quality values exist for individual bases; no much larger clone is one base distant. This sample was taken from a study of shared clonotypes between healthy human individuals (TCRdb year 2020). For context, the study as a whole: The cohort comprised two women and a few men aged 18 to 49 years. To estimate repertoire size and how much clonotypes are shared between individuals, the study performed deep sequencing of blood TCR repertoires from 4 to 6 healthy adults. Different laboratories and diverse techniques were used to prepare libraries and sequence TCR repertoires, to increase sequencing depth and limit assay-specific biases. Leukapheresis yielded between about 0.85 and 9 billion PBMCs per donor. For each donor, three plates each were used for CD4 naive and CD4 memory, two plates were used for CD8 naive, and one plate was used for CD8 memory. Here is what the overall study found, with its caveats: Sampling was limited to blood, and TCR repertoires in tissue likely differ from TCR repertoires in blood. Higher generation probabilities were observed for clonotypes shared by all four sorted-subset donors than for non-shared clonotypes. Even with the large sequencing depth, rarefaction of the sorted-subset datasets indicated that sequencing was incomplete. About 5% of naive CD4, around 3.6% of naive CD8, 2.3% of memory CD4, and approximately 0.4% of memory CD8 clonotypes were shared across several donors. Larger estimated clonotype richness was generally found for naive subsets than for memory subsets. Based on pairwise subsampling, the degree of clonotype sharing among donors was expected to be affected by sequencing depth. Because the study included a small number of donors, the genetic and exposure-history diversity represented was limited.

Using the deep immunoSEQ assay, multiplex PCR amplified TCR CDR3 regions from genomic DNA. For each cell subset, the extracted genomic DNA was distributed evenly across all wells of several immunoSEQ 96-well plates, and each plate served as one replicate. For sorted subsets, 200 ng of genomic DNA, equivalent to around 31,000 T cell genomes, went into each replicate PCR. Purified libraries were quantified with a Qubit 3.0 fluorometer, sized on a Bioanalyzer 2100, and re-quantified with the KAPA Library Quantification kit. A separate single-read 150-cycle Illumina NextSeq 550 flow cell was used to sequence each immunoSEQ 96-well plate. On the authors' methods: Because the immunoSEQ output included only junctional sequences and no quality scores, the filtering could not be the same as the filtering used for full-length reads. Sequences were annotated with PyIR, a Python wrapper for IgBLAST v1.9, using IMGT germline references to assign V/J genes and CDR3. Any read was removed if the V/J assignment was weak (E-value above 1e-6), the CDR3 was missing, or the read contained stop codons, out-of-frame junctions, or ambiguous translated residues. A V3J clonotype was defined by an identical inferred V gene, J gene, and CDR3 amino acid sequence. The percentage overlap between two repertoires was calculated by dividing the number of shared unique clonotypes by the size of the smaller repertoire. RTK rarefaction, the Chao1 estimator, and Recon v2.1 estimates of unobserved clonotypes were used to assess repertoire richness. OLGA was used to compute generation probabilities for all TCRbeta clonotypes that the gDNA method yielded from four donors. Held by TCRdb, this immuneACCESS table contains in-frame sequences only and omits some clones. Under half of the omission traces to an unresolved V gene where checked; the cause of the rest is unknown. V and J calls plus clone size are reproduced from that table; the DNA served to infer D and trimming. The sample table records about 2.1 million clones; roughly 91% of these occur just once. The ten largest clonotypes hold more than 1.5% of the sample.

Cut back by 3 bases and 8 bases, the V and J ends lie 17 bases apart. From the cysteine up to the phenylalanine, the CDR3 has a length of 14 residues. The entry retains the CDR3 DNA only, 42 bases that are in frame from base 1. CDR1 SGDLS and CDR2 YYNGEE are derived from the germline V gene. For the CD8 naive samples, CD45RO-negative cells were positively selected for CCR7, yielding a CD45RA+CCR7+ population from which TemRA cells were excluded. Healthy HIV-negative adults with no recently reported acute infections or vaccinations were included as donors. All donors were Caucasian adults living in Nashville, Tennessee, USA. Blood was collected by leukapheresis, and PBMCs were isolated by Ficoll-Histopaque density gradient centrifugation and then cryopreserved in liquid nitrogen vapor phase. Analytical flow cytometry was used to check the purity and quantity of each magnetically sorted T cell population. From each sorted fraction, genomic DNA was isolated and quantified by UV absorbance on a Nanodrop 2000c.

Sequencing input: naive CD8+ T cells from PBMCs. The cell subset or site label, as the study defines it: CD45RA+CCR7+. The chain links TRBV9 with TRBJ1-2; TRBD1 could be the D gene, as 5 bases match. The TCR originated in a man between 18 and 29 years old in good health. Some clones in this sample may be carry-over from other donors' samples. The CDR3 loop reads CASSGVGDGHGYTF. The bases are TGTGCCAGCAGCGGGGTTGGGGACGGCCACGGCTACACCTTC. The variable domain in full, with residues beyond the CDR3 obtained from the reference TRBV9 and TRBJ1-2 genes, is DSGVTQTPKHLITATGQRVTLRCSPRSGDLSVYWYQQSLDQGLQFLIQYYNGEERAKGNILERFSAQQFPDLHSELNLSSLELGDSALYFCASSGVGDGHGYTFGSGTRLTVV.